Listed below are T cell receptor beta chains from one sample, sequenced in a study of shared clonotypes between healthy human individuals. TCRdb's copy holds only in-frame clones and misses some; the assay was immunoSEQ multiplex PCR. The sample has just over 2,000,000 clones; 95% are singletons. Sequenced material: naive CD4+ T cells sorted from blood. Receptor source: a man aged 18 to 29 in good health. Each CDR3 is given with its conserved first and last residue. The D gene is left open where the match is weak. Only some rows state a clone size, as once, few, many or a class for expanded clones.

d_gene	v_gene	j_gene	abundance	CDR3nt	CDR3aa
TRBD1	TRBV30	TRBJ2-2	.	TGTGCCTGGAGTAGGCAGGGGGCTGGCACCGGGGAGCTGTTTTTT	CAWSRQGAGTGELFF
TRBD1	TRBV28	TRBJ1-4	.	TGTGCCAGCAGCCCAGGGGGCAGCGGGGGTGAAAAACTGTTTTTT	CASSPGGSGGEKLFF
.	TRBV18	TRBJ2-5	.	TGTGCCAGCTCACCACCGACAGCCCAAGAGACCCAGTACTTC	CASSPPTAQETQYF
.	TRBV29-1	TRBJ2-1	.	TGCAGCGTCGATCTTTGGGGGAATGAGCAGTTCTTC	CSVDLWGNEQFF
.	TRBV6-6	TRBJ2-5	.	TGTGCCAGCAGTACCTCGCGGGGAGAGACCCAGTACTTC	CASSTSRGETQYF
.	TRBV6-1	TRBJ1-5	.	TGTGCCAGCAGTGGAGGGACCGAGCCCCAGCATTTT	CASSGGTEPQHF
.	TRBV5-1	TRBJ2-3	.	TGCGCCAGCAGCACGACAGCTAGCACAGATACGCAGTATTTT	CASSTTASTDTQYF
TRBD1	TRBV9	TRBJ1-2	.	TGTGCCAGCAGCGCCCGACAGGGGGATCATGGCTACACCTTC	CASSARQGDHGYTF
.	TRBV5-6	TRBJ2-1	.	TGTGCCAGCAGCCTTACAGGAATTGAGCAGTTCTTC	CASSLTGIEQFF
TRBD1	TRBV5-4	TRBJ2-3	once	TGTGCCAGCAGCTTTCAGACAGGGATAGATACGCAGTATTTT	CASSFQTGIDTQYF
.	TRBV6-5	TRBJ1-2	.	TGTGCCAGCAGTTACGGTGGACAGTCCTATGGCTACACCTTC	CASSYGGQSYGYTF
.	TRBV5-1	TRBJ1-1	.	TGCGCCAGCAGCTTGTTGGGTGGGAGAGACACTGAAGCTTTCTTT	CASSLLGGRDTEAFF
TRBD2	TRBV29-1	TRBJ2-5	.	TGCAGCGTTGAAGATCTTCGGGGGGTCTACCAAGAGACCCAGTACTTC	CSVEDLRGVYQETQYF
TRBD1	TRBV28	TRBJ1-1	.	TGTGCCAGCAGACTACAGGGGGCTGTCCCTGAAGCTTTCTTT	CASRLQGAVPEAFF
.	TRBV4-3	TRBJ2-5	.	TGCGCCAGCAGCCAAGGAACTCCGGGATCCCTCCGGGAGACCCAGTACTTC	CASSQGTPGSLRETQYF
TRBD2	TRBV29-1	TRBJ2-7	.	TGCAGCCTCCTTGGGGGTGTTAGCGGGAGCGAGCAGTACTTC	CSLLGGVSGSEQYF
.	TRBV28	TRBJ1-1	.	TGTGCCAGCACCCCTATGGGTCTAGGGACTGAAGCTTTCTTT	CASTPMGLGTEAFF
.	TRBV6-6	TRBJ1-5	.	TGTGCCAGCAGATACCATAATAGCAATCAGCCCCAGCATTTT	CASRYHNSNQPQHF
.	TRBV20-1	TRBJ1-2	.	TGCAGTGCTTGGGACGCGGTTGGCTACACCTTC	CSAWDAVGYTF
TRBD1	TRBV6-6	TRBJ1-2	.	TGTGCCAGCAGTCTTGAGGGGGCTTATGGCTACACCTTC	CASSLEGAYGYTF
.	TRBV19	TRBJ2-3	.	TGTGCCAGTACCGACCATAGGGGGACCGTTAGCATTGCAGATACGCAGTATTTT	CASTDHRGTVSIADTQYF
.	TRBV7-2	TRBJ2-6	.	TGTGCCAGCAGCTTAGTAGGGGGTCCCTCTGGGGCCAACGTCCTGACTTTC	CASSLVGGPSGANVLTF
.	TRBV7-2	TRBJ1-4	.	TGTGCCAGCAGCCCCCGGGGACGGCCCACTGAAAAACTGTTTTTT	CASSPRGRPTEKLFF
TRBD1	TRBV6-6	TRBJ2-2	.	TGTGCCAGCAGACCTGGGACAGCAAACACCGGGGAGCTGTTTTTT	CASRPGTANTGELFF
TRBD2	TRBV7-6	TRBJ2-3	.	TGTGCCAGCGGGGAGCGGGGGGGAAACACAGATACGCAGTATTTT	CASGERGGNTDTQYF
TRBD1	TRBV6-1	TRBJ1-5	.	TGTGCCAGCAGGGCCGACAGGGTAAGCAATCAGCCCCAGCATTTT	CASRADRVSNQPQHF
TRBD1	TRBV5-1	TRBJ1-2	.	TGCGCCAGCAGCTTAGAGCCGGGACAGGGAGACTATGGCTACACCTTC	CASSLEPGQGDYGYTF
.	TRBV11-2	TRBJ2-7	.	TGTGCCAGCAGCTTAGAAGCAAAAAGGACCTACGAGCAGTACTTC	CASSLEAKRTYEQYF
.	TRBV7-9	TRBJ1-1	.	TGTGCCAGCAGCTTAGATCAAGGGATGAACACTGAAGCTTTCTTT	CASSLDQGMNTEAFF
.	TRBV18	TRBJ2-5	.	TGTGCCAGCTCAGCACAGGGAGAGACCCAGTACTTC	CASSAQGETQYF
.	TRBV28	TRBJ1-6	.	TGTGCCAGCAATCGGCTTAATTCACCCCTCCACTTT	CASNRLNSPLHF
.	TRBV7-9	TRBJ2-7	.	TGTGCCAGCAGCCGACAGGTTTACGAGCAGTACTTC	CASSRQVYEQYF
.	TRBV2	TRBJ1-1	.	TGTGCCAGCAAGGGAGCTACTGAAGCTTTCTTT	CASKGATEAFF
.	TRBV7-2	TRBJ1-5	.	TGTGCCAGCAGCTCCGGCCAGGGAGGCAATCAGCCCCAGCATTTT	CASSSGQGGNQPQHF
.	TRBV6-5	TRBJ2-4	.	TGTGCCAGCAGCATTTCGGGAGTCAAAAACATTCAGTACTTC	CASSISGVKNIQYF
.	TRBV4-3	TRBJ2-1	once	TGCGCCAGCAGCCAAGATTTGGCGTTGAGCTCCTACAATGAGCAGTTCTTC	CASSQDLALSSYNEQFF
.	TRBV9	TRBJ1-5	.	TGTGCCAGCAGCTCGGGACTGGTCAATCAGCCCCAGCATTTT	CASSSGLVNQPQHF
TRBD1	TRBV5-4	TRBJ2-7	.	TGTGCCAGCAGCAATGGACAGGGGCTGTTATACGAGCAGTACTTC	CASSNGQGLLYEQYF
.	TRBV10-3	TRBJ1-2	.	TGTGCCATCAGTTGGGAGGGGAGGTCGAGTGGCTACACCTTC	CAISWEGRSSGYTF
TRBD1	TRBV5-1	TRBJ1-6	.	TGCGCCAGCAGCCTGACAGGGGTCCGATATAATTCACCCCTCCACTTT	CASSLTGVRYNSPLHF
.	TRBV7-2	TRBJ1-1	.	TGTGCCAGCAACGAGATCCCAAACACTGAAGCTTTCTTT	CASNEIPNTEAFF
TRBD1	TRBV4-2	TRBJ1-2	.	TGTGCCAGCAGCCAAGTGGGGACAGGGGGCGTGTATGGCTACACCTTC	CASSQVGTGGVYGYTF
.	TRBV15	TRBJ1-5	.	TGTGCCACCAGGCAAGCAAGCAATCAGCCCCAGCATTTT	CATRQASNQPQHF
TRBD2	TRBV19	TRBJ2-5	.	TGTGCCAGTAGTCTAGCGGGAGGGCCGAAAGAGACCCAGTACTTC	CASSLAGGPKETQYF
.	TRBV7-9	TRBJ1-2	.	TGTGCCAGCAGCCAAGACAGCTTTTATGGCTACACCTTC	CASSQDSFYGYTF
.	TRBV5-1	TRBJ1-3	.	TGCGCCAGCAGCTTGGGTACAGGGTCTGGAAACACCATATATTTT	CASSLGTGSGNTIYF